This T cell receptor (beta chain) was sequenced for a study of T cell repertoires in aging, cancer and after chemotherapy. Overall study: Six age groups, ranging from 30 or younger to 70 or older, included the donors.

Note on this clonotype: Its antigen remains unidentified.

Peripheral blood genomic DNA, not sorted cells or RNA, was the template. Study observations and caveats: In healthy donors, age-related TCR diversity loss mainly reflected lost richness. The repertoire data cannot show anything about immunological memory following chemotherapy.

Rearranged V-D-J TRB sequences were amplified with a mixed TRB-A/B primer pool. Each CDR3 protein is one row after TCRdb ran MiXCR on the multiplex PCR reads. The sample yields 2,500 to 3,500 distinct CDR3 sequences, 21% seen once. The sample comprised blood. The receptor was derived from a human donor with a blood cancer.

The CDR3 spells CASSEQGSEKLFF. DNA of the CDR3: TGTGCCAGCAGTGAACAGGGTAGTGAAAAACTGTTTTTT. The chain carries TRBV2 and TRBJ1-4, with D perhaps matching TRBD1 (5 bases). There are 13 residues in the CDR3. Germline V lookup: CDR1 SNHLY, CDR2 FYNNEI. The ends were cut back, 2 bases at V and 7 bases at J, with 8 bases in the middle.